The 29 T cell receptor beta chains below were found in one sample sequenced in a study of blood T cell repertoires in COVID-19. Data came from immunoSEQ multiplex PCR; TCRdb stores just in-frame clones and leaves some out. The data show about 96,000 clones, around 81% seen once. Sequenced material: peripheral blood. These TCRs come from a man aged 45-60 years who had recovered from COVID-19.

V gene TRBV27 combines with J gene TRBJ1-4; D not certain. The V end lost 2 bases, the J end lost 1 base, and 26 bases lay between the germline ends. Looked up from germline, CDR1 is MNHEY and CDR2 is SMNVEV (reference sequence). The CDR3 loop spans 21 amino acids. CDR3: CASSLIRGSYHGVGTNEKLFF. In DNA, the CDR3 is TGTGCCAGCAGTTTAATCCGTGGCTCGTATCACGGGGTTGGAACTAATGAAAAACTGTTTTTT.

V usage is TRBV5-1 and J usage is TRBJ2-2; D ambiguous. CDR1 and CDR2 (germline): SGHRS, YFSETQ. V gave up 1 base and J gave up 9 bases, with 7 bases separating them. The CDR3 runs to 12 residues. The CDR3 spells CASSLFGRELFF. The DNA of the CDR3 is TGCGCCAGCAGCTTGTTTGGCCGGGAGCTGTTTTTT.

This chain joins TRBV5-8 and TRBJ2-5; no reliable D call. The germline V gene has CDR1 SGHTS and CDR2 YDEGEE. The CDR3 spans 15 residues. Trimming shortened V by 0 bases and J by 2 bases, and 11 bases separated the two germline ends. The CDR3 region is CASSLGASYQETQYF. As DNA, the CDR3 is TGTGCCAGCAGCTTGGGAGCTTCATATCAAGAGACCCAGTACTTC.

The V gene is TRBV3-1 (or the pseudogene TRBV3-2), the J gene TRBJ1-6, with D possibly matching TRBD1 (6 bases). Trimming stripped 0 bases from V and 7 bases from J, with 19 bases between. The CDR3 has 18 residues. Looked up from germline, CDR1 is LGHDT and CDR2 is YNNKEL (reference sequence). The CDR3 here is CASSQDRRKTGTNSPLHF. The CDR3 DNA reads as TGTGCCAGCAGCCAAGATAGAAGGAAAACAGGGACCAATTCACCCCTCCACTTT.

This sequence joins TRBV2 and TRBJ2-7; a weak D match, TRBD2 (5 bases). This CDR3 comprises 11 residues. Germline assignment: CDR1 SNHLY and CDR2 FYNNEI. V was pared by 6 bases and J by 9 bases, with 12 bases between. This CDR3 reads CASRVVEVQYF. The CDR3 region has the DNA TGTGCCAGCAGGGTAGTGGAGGTGCAGTACTTC.

This chain links TRBV19 with TRBJ2-2; the D gene is possibly TRBD1 (5 bases). Germline-derived CDR1 and CDR2 are LNHDA and SQIVND (reference sequence). The CDR3 length is 14 residues. The V end was cut by 3 bases, the J end by 5 bases, with 10 bases between. The chain's CDR3 is CASSIGAGTGELFF. In DNA form, the CDR3 reads TGTGCCAGTAGTATTGGAGCAGGGACCGGGGAGCTGTTTTTT.

The chain is built from TRBV27 and TRBJ1-5, with TRBD1 identical over 7 bases. The CDR3 length is 14 residues. The V gene's germline CDR1 is MNHEY and CDR2 SMNVEV (reference sequence). With V trimmed by 4 bases and J by 9 bases, 9 bases remained unmatched. The CDR3 sequence is CASSSGQMRGPQHF. CDR3 bases: TGTGCCAGCAGTTCGGGACAGATGCGGGGGCCCCAGCATTTT.

The chain links TRBV23-1 to TRBJ1-2, with 7 positions matching TRBD1. TRBV23-1 is given ORF status, its function remaining uncertain. With V trimmed by 0 bases and J by 0 bases, 13 bases remained unmatched. The CDR3 loop spans 19 amino acids. CDR3 DNA: TGCGCCAGCAGTCAATCCTCGGGCGGACAGGAGAAGGCTAACTATGGCTACACCTTC. This encodes CASSQSSGGQEKANYGYTF.

This clone was seen only a few times. This chain links TRBV19 with TRBJ2-1, with 10 bases aligning to TRBD2. The CDR3 covers 15 residues. CDR1 LNHDA and CDR2 SQIVND come from the germline V gene (reference sequence). The junction had 4 bases not matched to a gene; V was cut back by 3 bases and J by 5 bases. CDR3 sequence reads: CASSISSGRHNEQFF. The CDR3 DNA follows: TGTGCCAGTAGTATTTCTAGCGGGAGACACAATGAGCAGTTCTTC.

V usage is TRBV2 and J usage is TRBJ1-5; D gene unclear. With 7 bases removed from V and 0 bases from J, the gap between germline ends came to 10 bases. Germline lookup yields CDR1 SNHLY and CDR2 FYNNEI. The CDR3 contains 14 residues. The DNA for the CDR3 is TGTGCCAGCACGAGCACGTATAGCAATCAGCCCCAGCATTTT. This translates into CASTSTYSNQPQHF.

This chain links TRBV11-2 with TRBJ2-7; D remains ambiguous. Looked up from germline, CDR1 is SGHAT and CDR2 is FQNNGV. This CDR3 spans 13 amino acids. Trimming stripped 5 bases from V and 4 bases from J, with 12 bases between. The CDR3: CASSLTGFYEQYF. In nucleotides, the CDR3 is TGTGCCAGCAGCCTAACGGGTTTTTACGAGCAGTACTTC.

This chain joins TRBV12-5 and TRBJ2-5; D might be TRBD1 (6 bases). With 7 bases removed from V and 0 bases from J, the gap between germline ends came to 12 bases. This CDR3 region has 14 residues. Looked up from germline, CDR1 is LGHNT and CDR2 is FRNRAP. This chain's CDR3 is CASAEGTHQETQYF. The CDR3 DNA reads as TGTGCTAGTGCCGAAGGGACACACCAAGAGACCCAGTACTTC. Complete variable domain (other parts from reference TRBV12-5 and TRBJ2-5): DARVTQTPRHKVTEMGQEVTMRCQPILGHNTVFWYRQTMMQGLELLAYFRNRAPLDDSGMPKDRFSAEMPDATLATLKIQPSEPRDSAVYFCASAEGTHQETQYFGPGTRLLVL.

The chain carries TRBV10-3 and TRBJ1-1; TRBD1 might be the D (5 bases). Trimming removed 10 bases from V and 4 bases from J, with 16 bases in between. Germline V gene lookup returns CDR1 ENHRY and CDR2 SYGVKD. The CDR3 runs to 13 residues. The CDR3 DNA sequence: TGTGCCACCACCGACAGAACGTCCACTGAAGCTTTCTTT. Its protein is CATTDRTSTEAFF.

The chain links TRBV19 to TRBJ2-7; 9 bases are a match to TRBD1. J was trimmed by 1 base and V by 7 bases; bases with no gene match: 8. The CDR3 runs 15 residues. The V gene's germline CDR1 is LNHDA and CDR2 SQIVND (reference sequence). The CDR3: CASTPGQGRSYEQYF. Here the CDR3 DNA reads TGTGCCAGTACACCGGGACAGGGTAGGTCCTACGAGCAGTACTTC.

The sample holds a few counts of this clone. The rearrangement links TRBV18 to TRBJ1-1; 8 nucleotides agree with TRBD1. V trimming: 3 bases; J trimming: 5 bases; junction bases outside the gene matches: 8. The CDR3 loop spans 15 amino acids. Germline V gives CDR1 KGHSH, CDR2 LQKENI. CDR3 residues: CASSPARTGRTEAFF. In DNA, the CDR3 is TGTGCCAGCTCACCCGCCCGGACAGGGCGTACTGAAGCTTTCTTT.

The V and J genes are TRBV11-2 and TRBJ2-2; no firm D call. Germline CDR1 is SGHAT and CDR2 is FQNNGV. The V and J ends lost 0 bases and 0 bases respectively, with 5 bases between them. This CDR3 contains 15 residues. The CDR3 spells CASSLDNTNTGELFF. The CDR3 DNA is TGTGCCAGCAGCTTAGATAACACGAACACCGGGGAGCTGTTTTTT.

The chain is built from TRBV25-1 and TRBJ1-2, with D perhaps TRBD1 (5 bases). The germline CDR1 and CDR2 sequences are MGHDK and SYGVNS. The CDR3 runs 14 residues. The V and J ends lost 3 bases and 6 bases respectively, with 14 bases between them. CDR3 residues: CASSDRGSNDGYTF. The DNA for the CDR3 is TGTGCCAGCAGTGATAGGGGCAGCAACGATGGCTACACCTTC.

The V and J genes are TRBV15 and TRBJ1-2; the D is unclear. V was trimmed by 4 bases and J by 3 bases, leaving 6 bases between them. This CDR3 is built from 12 residues. In germline, CDR1 is LNHNV, CDR2 YYDKDF (reference sequence). CDR3 loop: CATSIGDYGYTF. In DNA, the CDR3 is TGTGCCACCAGCATCGGAGACTATGGCTACACCTTC.

This clone was seen many times. This sequence joins TRBV11-2 and TRBJ2-6; 7 nucleotides align to TRBD1. CDR3 length: 17 amino acids. V shed 2 bases and J 0 bases; nucleotides not matched to a gene: 4. The germline V gene has CDR1 SGHAT and CDR2 FQNNGV. The CDR3 coding sequence is TGTGCCAGCAGCTTAAGACAGGGCCTCTCTGGGGCCAACGTCCTGACTTTC. Protein sequence: CASSLRQGLSGANVLTF.

This sequence joins TRBV7-9 and TRBJ1-3, with TRBD1 identical over 8 bases. The V segment lost 3 bases and the J segment 3 bases; nucleotides outside the gene matches: 4. Germline lookup yields CDR1 SEHNR and CDR2 FQNEAQ (reference sequence). The CDR3 is 15 amino acids. Here the CDR3 reads CASSFLQGGGNTIYF. As DNA, the CDR3 is TGTGCCAGCAGCTTCCTACAGGGGGGTGGAAACACCATATATTTT.

The rearrangement links TRBV4-1 to TRBJ1-1; a possible D gene is TRBD1 (5 bases). CDR1 MGHRA and CDR2 YSYEKL come from the germline V gene. With 4 bases removed from V and 4 bases from J, the gap between germline ends came to 16 bases. This CDR3 comprises 15 residues. CDR3 residues: CASSPPSGRSTEAFF. Here the CDR3 DNA reads TGCGCCAGCAGCCCGCCCTCAGGGAGGAGCACTGAAGCTTTCTTT.

This rearrangement joins TRBV2 to TRBJ2-5, with 9 nucleotides matching TRBD1. Unmatched junction bases numbered 8, after V lost 4 bases and J lost 5 bases. The CDR3 has 15 amino acids. CDR1 and CDR2 (germline): SNHLY, FYNNEI. The CDR3 bases are TGTGCCAGCAGTGGGGGGACAGGGTCGGTCGAGACCCAGTACTTC. Amino acids: CASSGGTGSVETQYF.

V usage is TRBV5-6 and J usage is TRBJ1-1, with D unclear. Germline CDR1 reads SGHDT; CDR2 reads YYEEEE. This CDR3 has 15 amino acids. Deletions cut 4 bases from V and 1 base from J, with 14 bases between. The CDR3 nucleotides are TGTGCCAGCAGCCCTGGGCTCCAAAGGAACACTGAAGCTTTCTTT. It yields the protein CASSPGLQRNTEAFF.

This chain links TRBV5-6 with TRBJ2-7, with D maybe TRBD1 (5 bases). This CDR3 has 15 amino acids. Trimming pared 5 bases from V and 1 base from J, leaving 16 bases between. Germline V gives CDR1 SGHDT, CDR2 YYEEEE. The CDR3 coding sequence is TGTGCCAGCAGAGTTAGGACACCCCTTTCCTACGAGCAGTACTTC. It is translated as CASRVRTPLSYEQYF.

This clone was seen a single time. The gene calls are TRBV19 and TRBJ2-2; a possible D gene is TRBD2 (6 bases). Germline V gene data show CDR1 as LNHDA and CDR2 as SQIVND (reference sequence). The CDR3 runs to 14 residues. The germline V and J ends were trimmed by 1 base and 7 bases, with 10 bases remaining between them. The CDR3 region is CASSIGGTGGELFF. The CDR3 nucleotides are TGTGCCAGTAGTATAGGCGGGACTGGCGGGGAGCTGTTTTTT. The full variable domain, with the rest looked up from reference TRBV19 and TRBJ2-2, is DGGITQSPKYLFRKEGQNVTLSCEQNLNHDAMYWYRQDPGQGLRLIYYSQIVNDFQKGDIAEGYSVSREKKESFPLTVTSAQKNPTAFYLCASSIGGTGGELFFGEGSRLTVL.

V and J are TRBV19 and TRBJ1-2, with no clear D. This CDR3 has 13 amino acids. Germline CDR1 LNHDA, CDR2 SQIVND (reference sequence). V was clipped by 6 bases and J by 10 bases, with 18 bases between them. Written as DNA, the CDR3 is TGTGCCAGTAGCCCGAAACTAGGGAGCGACTACACCTTC. Amino acid sequence: CASSPKLGSDYTF.

This chain joins TRBV7-2 and TRBJ2-2; TRBD2 matches at 10 bases. Looked up from germline, CDR1 is SGHTA and CDR2 is FQGNSA. Germline trimming cut 3 bases from V and 5 bases from J; bases unmatched to any gene: 6. The CDR3 is made up of 16 amino acids. CDR3 region: CASSFRLAGETGELFF. As DNA, the CDR3 is TGTGCCAGCAGCTTCCGGCTAGCGGGGGAGACCGGGGAGCTGTTTTTT.

The chain joins TRBV25-1 to TRBJ1-1, with a weak D call TRBD1 (6 bases). The CDR3 runs to 14 residues. CDR1 and CDR2 (germline): MGHDK, SYGVNS. Trimming pared 2 bases from V and 1 base from J, leaving 8 bases between. CDR3 protein: CASSEAGENTEAFF. CDR3 DNA sequence: TGTGCCAGCAGTGAAGCAGGGGAGAACACTGAAGCTTTCTTT.

The chain uses TRBV10-3 and TRBJ1-1, with D possibly TRBD1 on 5 matching bases. Germline CDR1 reads ENHRY; CDR2 reads SYGVKD. The V end lost 6 bases, the J end lost 1 base, and 12 bases lay between the germline ends. The CDR3 has 14 amino acids. CDR3 nucleotide sequence: TGTGCCATCAGAAAGACAGAAAAGAACACTGAAGCTTTCTTT. Translating it yields CAIRKTEKNTEAFF.